These 20 T cell receptor beta chains originate from one sample sequenced in a study of CD8 T cells in Susac syndrome. When the RNA was reverse transcribed, random hexamers were used with an input of about 0.5 to 1 ug. TCRdb re-called the immunoSEQ multiplex PCR reads with MiXCR, one entry per CDR3 protein. The repertoire holds some 110,000 distinct CDR3 sequences, just under 95% seen once, with around 0.28% in the top ten. Sample: CD8+ T cells from PBMCs. These receptors came from a human donor with Susac syndrome.

V and J are TRBV4-1 and TRBJ2-5; D possibly corresponds to TRBD2 (6 bases). This CDR3 contains 15 residues. V lost 0 bases, J lost 8 bases, and 16 bases lay in between. Germline lookup yields CDR1 MGHRA and CDR2 YSYEKL. The CDR3 region has the DNA TGCGCCAGCAGCCAAGATTCTGCCGGGGGTCGAACCCAGTACTTC. Translating it yields CASSQDSAGGRTQYF.

V usage is TRBV7-9 and J usage is TRBJ1-6; 8 bases map to TRBD1. Per the germline V gene, CDR1 is SEHNR and CDR2 is FQNEAQ (reference sequence). The CDR3 extends over 15 amino acids. With 5 bases clipped from V and 4 bases from J, the junction kept 4 bases outside the gene matches. The CDR3 region has the DNA TGTGCCAGCAGCGCAGACAGGGGTTATAATTCACCCCTCCACTTT. This encodes CASSADRGYNSPLHF.

This clonotype was observed a single time. This rearrangement joins TRBV12-3 or TRBV12-4 to TRBJ2-7; D is perhaps TRBD1 (6 bases). Trimming shortened V by 3 bases and J by 1 base, and 13 bases separated the two germline ends. CDR3 length: 15 amino acids. The CDR3 DNA follows: TGTGCCAGCAGTTTTGGGCAGGGGTCGTCCTACGAGCAGTACTTC. Amino acid sequence: CASSFGQGSSYEQYF.

This chain connects TRBV12-3 or TRBV12-4 to TRBJ2-1, with a weak D call TRBD2 (6 bases). Trimming took off 2 bases at V and 10 bases at J, with 21 bases between the two ends. This CDR3 contains 16 residues. CDR3 sequence (DNA): TGTGCCAGCAGTTTAATCCTCGGGGGAAGGCTCCCCGAGCAGTTCTTC. Protein sequence: CASSLILGGRLPEQFF.

The CDR3 loop reads CATSSDRSDTQYF. The CDR3 DNA reads as TGTGCCACCAGCAGTGACAGATCAGATACGCAGTATTTT. This chain links TRBV15 with TRBJ2-3; tentatively, D is TRBD1 (5 bases). Trimming removed 3 bases from V and 4 bases from J, with 8 bases in between. Germline loops: CDR1 LNHNV, CDR2 YYDKDF (reference sequence). CDR3 length equals 13 residues.

The chain employs TRBV7-8 and TRBJ2-2; TRBD1 aligns across 7 bases. This CDR3 is 15 amino acids long. The V segment lost 1 base and the J segment 7 bases; nucleotides outside the gene matches: 6. Looked up from germline, CDR1 is SGHVS and CDR2 is FQNEAQ. Written as DNA, the CDR3 is TGTGCCAGCAGCTTAGTCGGGACAGCAAGCGGGGAGCTGTTTTTT. Encoded protein: CASSLVGTASGELFF.

The chain is built from TRBV19 and TRBJ1-2; a weak D match, TRBD1 (5 bases). V was cut by 6 bases and J by 5 bases, with 19 bases left in between. Germline loops: CDR1 LNHDA, CDR2 SQIVND (reference sequence). The CDR3 is made up of 15 amino acids. Here the CDR3 reads CASRTPLGDPYGYTF. The CDR3 nucleotides read TGTGCCAGTAGAACCCCCTTGGGGGATCCGTATGGCTACACCTTC.

The V gene is TRBV14, the J gene TRBJ1-2; no clear D. CDR3 length: 12 amino acids. CDR1 and CDR2 from the germline V gene are SGHDN and FVKESK. V lost 1 base, J lost 5 bases, and 5 bases lay in between. CDR3: CASSQVWYGYTF. The CDR3 region has the DNA TGTGCCAGCAGCCAAGTTTGGTATGGCTACACCTTC.

The rearrangement uses TRBV12-5 and TRBJ1-1; tentatively, D is TRBD1 (6 bases). The CDR3 consists of 14 residues. V was pared by 6 bases and J by 4 bases, with 15 bases between. Germline-derived CDR1 and CDR2 are LGHNT and FRNRAP. CDR3 sequence reads: CASGTYRASTEAFF. The CDR3 nucleotides read TGTGCTAGTGGCACTTACAGGGCCAGCACTGAAGCTTTCTTT.

The genes are TRBV13 and TRBJ2-3; D is undetermined. Germline V lookup: CDR1 PRHDT, CDR2 FYEKMQ (reference sequence). V dropped 1 base and J dropped 2 bases, with 16 bases sitting between them. CDR3 length: 17 amino acids. CDR3 loop: CASSLARATTHTDTQYF. The DNA for the CDR3 is TGTGCCAGCAGCTTAGCCCGCGCCACTACCCACACAGATACGCAGTATTTT.

The rearrangement uses TRBV7-9 and TRBJ2-7, with 7 bases identical to TRBD1. The junction had 7 bases not matched to a gene; V was cut back by 5 bases and J by 0 bases. The CDR3 contains 15 residues. The germline gives CDR1 SEHNR, CDR2 FQNEAQ (reference sequence). The CDR3: CASSPRTGFSYEQYF. The DNA of the CDR3 is TGTGCCAGCAGCCCCCGGACAGGCTTCTCCTACGAGCAGTACTTC.

The genes are TRBV9 and TRBJ2-3; TRBD2 is a possible D gene (5 bases). In germline, CDR1 is SGDLS, CDR2 YYNGEE. With 4 bases removed from V and 3 bases from J, the gap between germline ends came to 18 bases. The CDR3 contains 16 residues. CDR3 region: CASSPKDSWRTDTQYF. The CDR3 DNA reads as TGTGCCAGCAGCCCAAAGGACTCCTGGAGGACAGATACGCAGTATTTT.

The chain couples TRBV7-7 to TRBJ2-5; TRBD2 aligns across 7 bases. Trimming cost V 2 bases and J 4 bases; bases outside gene matches: 7. The CDR3 spans 15 residues. The germline CDR1 and CDR2 sequences are SSHAT and FNYEAQ (reference sequence). The DNA of the CDR3 is TGTGCCAGCAGCTTAACGGGGGGAGTCTCAGAGACCCAGTACTTC. It encodes CASSLTGGVSETQYF. Full variable domain (remainder filled in from reference TRBV7-7 and TRBJ2-5): GAGVSQSPRYKVTKRGQDVTLRCDPISSHATLYWYQQALGQGPEFLTYFNYEAQPDKSGLPSDRFSAERPEGSISTLTIQRTEQRDSAMYRCASSLTGGVSETQYFGPGTRLLVL.

The CDR3 loop is CSVEAGTVQYF. Written as DNA, the CDR3 is TGCAGCGTTGAAGCTGGGACAGTCCAGTACTTC. J is TRBJ2-7 and V is TRBV29-1; 7 bases are shared with TRBD1. J was trimmed by 10 bases and V by 1 base; bases with no gene match: 4. This CDR3 comprises 11 residues. CDR1 and CDR2 (germline): SQVTM, ANQGSEA.

The V and J genes are TRBV7-9 and TRBJ2-5, with 9 bases identical to TRBD1. This CDR3 has 15 amino acids. After removal of 5 bases from V and 5 bases from J, the junction contained 9 bases not matched to a gene. CDR1 is SEHNR and CDR2 is FQNEAQ in the germline V gene (reference sequence). The CDR3 region is CASSLFTGGWETQYF. The DNA of the CDR3 is TGTGCCAGCAGCCTGTTTACAGGGGGCTGGGAGACCCAGTACTTC.

This chain joins TRBV19 and TRBJ1-2, with unresolved D. CDR3 length: 15 amino acids. Trimming pared 1 base from V and 5 bases from J, leaving 14 bases between. Germline CDR1 and CDR2: LNHDA and SQIVND (reference sequence). The CDR3 here is CASSIAMGQDYGYTF. The DNA for the CDR3 is TGTGCCAGTAGTATAGCCATGGGTCAGGATTATGGCTACACCTTC.

The chain employs TRBV9 and TRBJ1-2, with D unresolved. Germline V gene data show CDR1 as SGDLS and CDR2 as YYNGEE. CDR3 length equals 12 residues. V gave up 4 bases and J gave up 4 bases, with 8 bases separating them. CDR3 bases: TGTGCCAGCAGCTCGTGGGCCTATGGCTACACCTTC. It yields the protein CASSSWAYGYTF.

V gene TRBV7-9 combines with J gene TRBJ2-5; D not certain. The CDR3 has 14 amino acids. V dropped 8 bases and J dropped 1 base, with 14 bases sitting between them. Germline-derived CDR1 and CDR2 are SEHNR and FQNEAQ (reference sequence). CDR3 loop: CASSVIGLQETQYF. CDR3 coding DNA: TGTGCCAGCTCCGTAATTGGGCTCCAAGAGACCCAGTACTTC.

This clonotype was counted a single time. This chain links TRBV25-1 with TRBJ2-3; possible D gene TRBD2, 5 bases. The ends were cut back, 9 bases at V and 5 bases at J, with 6 bases in the middle. This CDR3 has 10 amino acids. Per germline, CDR1 MGHDK and CDR2 SYGVNS. The DNA of the CDR3 is TGTGCCAGTGAGGGAGATACGCAGTATTTT. Translating it yields CASEGDTQYF.

CDR3 bases: TGTGCCAGCAGTCCCCGGGACAGGCGCCCCACAGATACGCAGTATTTT. Its protein is CASSPRDRRPTDTQYF. The gene calls are TRBV27 and TRBJ2-3; the match to TRBD1 covers 8 bases. The CDR3 covers 16 residues. Trimming removed 5 bases from V and 2 bases from J; junction bases left unmatched: 9. Per germline, CDR1 MNHEY and CDR2 SMNVEV (reference sequence).